This TCR beta chain was observed in a study of blood T cells in healthy people across ages. The CDR3 is made up of 13 amino acids. Germline loops: CDR1 DFQATT, CDR2 SNEGSKA (reference sequence). Trimming pared 5 bases from V and 5 bases from J, leaving 10 bases between. A second PCR of about 7 to 11 cycles used a sample-barcoded 5' primer and a J-beta primer mix. TCRdb passed the 5' RACE reads through MiXCR, listing each CDR3 protein once. The sample shows about 900,000 distinct CDR3 sequences, roughly 43% of them seen only once. The sample taken for sequencing was blood. The receptor was derived from a man aged 25 to 40 in good health. The chain employs TRBV20-1 and TRBJ1-6; possible D gene TRBD1, 5 bases. CDR3 DNA sequence: TGCAGTGCTTCAGGGAGCAATAATTCACCCCTCCACTTT. Translating it yields CSASGSNNSPLHF.